These T cell receptor beta chains were read from a single sample in a study of regulatory T cells in long-lasting Graves disease. TCRdb analysed the multiplex PCR reads with MiXCR anew, one entry per CDR3 protein. Altogether some 250,000 distinct CDR3 sequences are present, around a sixth being singletons, with the ten largest covering less than 15%. These data also featured in a second study, about T cells in Graves' hyperthyroidism and ophthalmopathy.

This specimen consisted of peripheral blood mononuclear cells (PBMCs), obtained at new diagnosis, from a patient treated with antithyroid drugs. Every receptor here comes from a young woman with Graves disease. CDR3s include the opening cysteine and the closing phenylalanine or tryptophan. The order of the fields is CDR3 length, D gene, J gene, V gene, clone size, CDR3 protein, CDR3 DNA. A D gene is named only where the DNA matches it firmly. Some rows mark clone size as missing; the rest say once, few, many or name a class of expanded clone.

cdr3_length: 19; d_call: NA; j_call: TRBJ1-6; v_call: TRBV4-1; clone_size: few; cdr3_aa: CASSQSRIQDTATNSPLHF; cdr3_nt: TGCGCCAGCAGCCAATCGCGAATTCAGGATACTGCCACTAATTCACCCCTCCACTTT
cdr3_length: 12; d_call: NA; j_call: TRBJ1-1; v_call: TRBV12-5; clone_size: many; cdr3_aa: CASDAGEAEAFF; cdr3_nt: TGTGCTAGTGATGCCGGAGAGGCTGAAGCTTTCTTT
cdr3_length: 14; d_call: NA; j_call: TRBJ1-5; v_call: TRBV2; clone_size: many; cdr3_aa: CASSGQTSNQPQHF; cdr3_nt: TGTGCCAGCAGTGGACAGACTAGCAATCAGCCCCAGCATTTT
cdr3_length: 12; d_call: TRBD2; j_call: TRBJ2-5; v_call: TRBV10-3; clone_size: few; cdr3_aa: CATRGAGETQYF; cdr3_nt: TGTGCCACGCGGGGGGCGGGAGAGACCCAGTACTTC
cdr3_length: 12; d_call: NA; j_call: TRBJ1-1; v_call: TRBV19; clone_size: many; cdr3_aa: CASSIMDGEAFF; cdr3_nt: TGTGCCAGTAGTATAATGGACGGTGAAGCTTTCTTT
cdr3_length: 18; d_call: NA; j_call: TRBJ2-1; v_call: TRBV6-2/TRBV6-3; clone_size: many; cdr3_aa: CASSEISGGGLVGNEQFF; cdr3_nt: TGTGCCAGCAGTGAAATATCGGGGGGCGGATTAGTTGGCAATGAGCAGTTCTTC
cdr3_length: 15; d_call: TRBD2; j_call: TRBJ2-7; v_call: TRBV7-2; clone_size: once; cdr3_aa: CASRPAGRTTYEQYF; cdr3_nt: TGTGCCAGCCGCCCAGCGGGACGGACTACCTACGAGCAGTACTTC
cdr3_length: 17; d_call: NA; j_call: TRBJ2-1; v_call: TRBV7-9; clone_size: many; cdr3_aa: CASSLAVLGADYNEQFF; cdr3_nt: TGTGCCAGCAGCTTAGCGGTGCTGGGGGCTGATTACAATGAGCAGTTCTTC
cdr3_length: 14; d_call: TRBD1; j_call: TRBJ1-2; v_call: TRBV29-1; clone_size: many; cdr3_aa: CSVEVGQAVGGYTF; cdr3_nt: TGCAGCGTTGAAGTGGGACAGGCAGTGGGTGGCTACACCTTC
cdr3_length: 15; d_call: TRBD2; j_call: TRBJ2-3; v_call: TRBV10-2; clone_size: many; cdr3_aa: CAVSPGLRSTDTQYF; cdr3_nt: TGCGCAGTTTCACCGGGACTAAGGTCGACAGATACGCAGTATTTT
cdr3_length: 15; d_call: NA; j_call: TRBJ2-2; v_call: TRBV12-3/TRBV12-4; clone_size: many; cdr3_aa: CASSSMDSFVGELFF; cdr3_nt: TGTGCCAGCAGTTCGATGGACAGCTTTGTGGGGGAGCTGTTTTTT
cdr3_length: 14; d_call: NA; j_call: TRBJ2-2; v_call: TRBV12-3/TRBV12-4; clone_size: NA; cdr3_aa: CASIRRGPSGELFF; cdr3_nt: TGTGCCAGCATCAGGCGGGGGCCCTCCGGGGAGCTGTTTTTT
cdr3_length: 14; d_call: NA; j_call: TRBJ2-2; v_call: TRBV19; clone_size: few; cdr3_aa: CASSITKWAGELFF; cdr3_nt: TGTGCCAGTAGTATCACGAAATGGGCCGGGGAGCTGTTTTTT
cdr3_length: 15; d_call: NA; j_call: TRBJ1-6; v_call: TRBV9; clone_size: NA; cdr3_aa: CASSVGFGTNSPLHF; cdr3_nt: TGTGCCAGCAGCGTAGGGTTCGGAACCAATTCACCCCTCCACTTT
cdr3_length: 14; d_call: NA; j_call: TRBJ1-6; v_call: TRBV12-3/TRBV12-4; clone_size: many; cdr3_aa: CASSLYRYNSPLHF; cdr3_nt: TGTGCCAGCAGCCTCTACCGCTATAATTCACCCCTCCACTTT
cdr3_length: 12; d_call: NA; j_call: TRBJ1-2; v_call: TRBV12-3/TRBV12-4; clone_size: many; cdr3_aa: CASSFGVPGYTF; cdr3_nt: TGTGCCAGCAGTTTCGGGGTTCCTGGCTACACCTTC
cdr3_length: 13; d_call: TRBD1; j_call: TRBJ1-2; v_call: TRBV18; clone_size: many; cdr3_aa: CASSQGQGDGYTF; cdr3_nt: TGTGCCAGCAGCCAGGGACAGGGGGATGGCTACACCTTC
cdr3_length: 14; d_call: NA; j_call: TRBJ1-2; v_call: TRBV6-1; clone_size: many; cdr3_aa: CASRKRTPNYGYTF; cdr3_nt: TGTGCCAGCAGAAAGAGGACACCAAACTATGGCTACACCTTC
cdr3_length: 13; d_call: NA; j_call: TRBJ1-5; v_call: TRBV30; clone_size: NA; cdr3_aa: CAWSLGGMQPQHF; cdr3_nt: TGTGCCTGGAGTCTGGGGGGGATGCAGCCCCAGCATTTT
cdr3_length: 16; d_call: NA; j_call: TRBJ2-1; v_call: TRBV5-1; clone_size: many; cdr3_aa: CASSLVARGGYNEQFF; cdr3_nt: TGCGCCAGCAGCTTGGTTGCTCGGGGTGGTTACAATGAGCAGTTCTTC
cdr3_length: 16; d_call: TRBD2; j_call: TRBJ2-7; v_call: TRBV18; clone_size: many; cdr3_aa: CASTPGLAGGTYEQYF; cdr3_nt: TGTGCCAGCACTCCAGGACTAGCGGGGGGGACCTACGAGCAGTACTTC
cdr3_length: 19; d_call: TRBD1; j_call: TRBJ1-5; v_call: TRBV6-2/TRBV6-3; clone_size: NA; cdr3_aa: CASSPKGTGKGWSNQPQHF; cdr3_nt: TGTGCCAGTTCCCCCAAAGGGACAGGGAAGGGTTGGAGCAATCAGCCCCAGCATTTT
cdr3_length: 12; d_call: TRBD1; j_call: TRBJ1-1; v_call: TRBV12-3/TRBV12-4; clone_size: many; cdr3_aa: CASRPGQGAAFF; cdr3_nt: TGTGCCAGCAGGCCGGGACAGGGAGCAGCTTTCTTT
cdr3_length: 15; d_call: NA; j_call: TRBJ2-2; v_call: TRBV5-1; clone_size: many; cdr3_aa: CASSPLRTNTGELFF; cdr3_nt: TGCGCCAGCAGCCCTTTAAGAACGAACACCGGGGAGCTGTTTTTT
cdr3_length: 15; d_call: NA; j_call: TRBJ2-1; v_call: TRBV11-3; clone_size: NA; cdr3_aa: CASSAGGDTYNEQFF; cdr3_nt: TGTGCCAGCAGCGCAGGGGGGGACACTTACAATGAGCAGTTCTTC
cdr3_length: 15; d_call: NA; j_call: TRBJ2-3; v_call: TRBV11-2; clone_size: many; cdr3_aa: CASSFGGRMTDTQYF; cdr3_nt: TGTGCCAGCAGCTTCGGCGGCAGGATGACAGATACGCAGTATTTT
cdr3_length: 14; d_call: TRBD1; j_call: TRBJ2-7; v_call: TRBV6-2/TRBV6-3; clone_size: many; cdr3_aa: CASSSGTGAIEQYF; cdr3_nt: TGTGCCAGCAGTTCCGGGACAGGGGCGATAGAGCAGTACTTC
cdr3_length: 15; d_call: NA; j_call: TRBJ1-1; v_call: TRBV10-3; clone_size: NA; cdr3_aa: CAITEGFGGLNEAFF; cdr3_nt: TGTGCCATCACCGAGGGGTTCGGGGGCTTAAACGAAGCTTTCTTT
cdr3_length: 17; d_call: TRBD1; j_call: TRBJ1-1; v_call: TRBV6-2/TRBV6-3; clone_size: NA; cdr3_aa: CASILSGTGVPNTEAFF; cdr3_nt: TGTGCCAGCATTTTGTCCGGGACAGGGGTCCCCAACACTGAAGCTTTCTTT
cdr3_length: 16; d_call: NA; j_call: TRBJ1-2; v_call: TRBV13; clone_size: medium-sized; cdr3_aa: CASSEAGRPATYGYTF; cdr3_nt: TGTGCCAGCAGTGAAGCGGGGAGGCCAGCTACATATGGCTACACCTTC